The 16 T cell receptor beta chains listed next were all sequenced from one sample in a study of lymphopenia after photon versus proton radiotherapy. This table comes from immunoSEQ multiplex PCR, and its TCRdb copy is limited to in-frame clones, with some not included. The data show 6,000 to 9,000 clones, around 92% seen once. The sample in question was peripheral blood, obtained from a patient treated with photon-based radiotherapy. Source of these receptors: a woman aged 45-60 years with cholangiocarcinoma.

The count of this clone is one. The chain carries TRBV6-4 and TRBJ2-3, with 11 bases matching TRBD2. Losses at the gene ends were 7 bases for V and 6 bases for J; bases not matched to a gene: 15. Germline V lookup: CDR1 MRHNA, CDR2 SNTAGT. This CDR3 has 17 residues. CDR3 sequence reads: CASTEVVAGGGRDTQYF. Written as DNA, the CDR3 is TGTGCCAGCACCGAGGTGGTAGCGGGGGGGGGACGGGATACGCAGTATTTT.

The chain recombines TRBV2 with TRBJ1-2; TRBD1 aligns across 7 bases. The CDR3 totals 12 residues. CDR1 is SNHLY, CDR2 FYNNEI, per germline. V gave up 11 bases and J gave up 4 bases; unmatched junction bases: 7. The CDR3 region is CALQGGIYGYTF. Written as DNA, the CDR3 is TGTGCCCTCCAGGGGGGAATCTATGGCTACACCTTC.

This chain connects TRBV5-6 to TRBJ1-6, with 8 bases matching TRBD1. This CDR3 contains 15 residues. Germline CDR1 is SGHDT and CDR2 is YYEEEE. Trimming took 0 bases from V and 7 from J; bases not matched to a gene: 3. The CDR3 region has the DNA TGTGCCAGCAGCTTGGGGGGACAGGAGAATTCACCCCTCCACTTT. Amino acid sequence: CASSLGGQENSPLHF.

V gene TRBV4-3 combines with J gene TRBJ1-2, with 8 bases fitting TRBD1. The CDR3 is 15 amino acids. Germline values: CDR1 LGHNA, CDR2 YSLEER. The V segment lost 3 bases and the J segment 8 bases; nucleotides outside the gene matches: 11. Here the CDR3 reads CASSQYRGFLLGYTF. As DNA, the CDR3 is TGCGCCAGCAGCCAGTACAGGGGGTTCTTATTGGGCTACACCTTC.

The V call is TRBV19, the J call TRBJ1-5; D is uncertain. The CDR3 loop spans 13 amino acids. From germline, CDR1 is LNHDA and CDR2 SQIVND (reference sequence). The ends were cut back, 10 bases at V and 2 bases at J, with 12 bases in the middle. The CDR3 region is CATRREGNQPQHF. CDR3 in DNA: TGTGCCACGAGGAGGGAGGGCAATCAGCCCCAGCATTTT.

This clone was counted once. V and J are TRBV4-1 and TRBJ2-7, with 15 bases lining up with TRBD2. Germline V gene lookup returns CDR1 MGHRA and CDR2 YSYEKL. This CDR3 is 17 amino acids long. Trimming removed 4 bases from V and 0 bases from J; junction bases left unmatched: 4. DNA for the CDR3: TGCGCCAGCAGCCGGACTAGCGGGGGGGCCTACTCCTACGAGCAGTACTTC. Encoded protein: CASSRTSGGAYSYEQYF.

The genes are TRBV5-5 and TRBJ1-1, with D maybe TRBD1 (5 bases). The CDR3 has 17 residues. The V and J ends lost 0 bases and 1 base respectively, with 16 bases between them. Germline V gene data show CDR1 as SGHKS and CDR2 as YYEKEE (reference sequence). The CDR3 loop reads CASSLAPTRTGNTEAFF. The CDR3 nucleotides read TGTGCCAGCAGCTTGGCCCCCACCCGAACAGGGAACACTGAAGCTTTCTTT.

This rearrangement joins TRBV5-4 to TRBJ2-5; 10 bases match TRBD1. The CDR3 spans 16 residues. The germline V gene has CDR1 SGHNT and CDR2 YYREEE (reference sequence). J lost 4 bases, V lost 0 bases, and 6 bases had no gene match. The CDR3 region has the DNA TGTGCCAGCAGCTTGGTAGGACAGGGGGGCAGAGAGACCCAGTACTTC. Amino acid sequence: CASSLVGQGGRETQYF.

The DNA of the CDR3 is TGTGCCAGCAGTGCAGTCCTTCTGCAGACAGGCAGCACCTATGGCTACACCTTC. This translates into CASSAVLLQTGSTYGYTF. V gene TRBV6-1 combines with J gene TRBJ1-2, with TRBD1 as a possible D gene (6 bases). CDR3 length: 18 residues. The germline gives CDR1 MNHNS, CDR2 SASEGT. V dropped 4 bases and J dropped 4 bases, with 25 bases sitting between them.

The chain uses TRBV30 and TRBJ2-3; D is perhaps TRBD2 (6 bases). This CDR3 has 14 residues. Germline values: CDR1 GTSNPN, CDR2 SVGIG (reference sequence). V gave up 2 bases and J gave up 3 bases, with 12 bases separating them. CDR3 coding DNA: TGTGCCTGGAGTCCGGGGGTAGTAACAGATACGCAGTATTTT. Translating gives CAWSPGVVTDTQYF.

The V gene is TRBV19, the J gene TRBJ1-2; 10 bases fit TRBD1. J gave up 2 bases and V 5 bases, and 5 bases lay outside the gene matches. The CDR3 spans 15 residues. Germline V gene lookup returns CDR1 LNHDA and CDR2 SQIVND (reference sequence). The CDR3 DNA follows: TGTGCCAGTAGTTCTTTGGGACAGGGGAACTATGGCTACACCTTC. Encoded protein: CASSSLGQGNYGYTF.

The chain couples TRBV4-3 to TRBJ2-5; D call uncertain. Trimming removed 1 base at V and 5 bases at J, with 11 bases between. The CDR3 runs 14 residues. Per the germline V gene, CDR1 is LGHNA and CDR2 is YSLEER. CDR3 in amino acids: CASSQVLLMETQYF. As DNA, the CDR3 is TGCGCCAGCAGCCAAGTTCTCCTGATGGAGACCCAGTACTTC.

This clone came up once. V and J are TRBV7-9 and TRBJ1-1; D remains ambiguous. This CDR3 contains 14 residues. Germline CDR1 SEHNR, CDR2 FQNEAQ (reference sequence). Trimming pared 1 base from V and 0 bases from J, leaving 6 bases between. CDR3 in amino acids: CASSLGGLNTEAFF. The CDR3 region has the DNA TGTGCCAGCAGCTTAGGGGGTCTGAACACTGAAGCTTTCTTT.

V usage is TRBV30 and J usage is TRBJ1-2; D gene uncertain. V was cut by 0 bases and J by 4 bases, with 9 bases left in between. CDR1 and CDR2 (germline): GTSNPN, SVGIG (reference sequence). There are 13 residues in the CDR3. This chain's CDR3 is CAWSVRQTYGYTF. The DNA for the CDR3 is TGTGCCTGGAGTGTTCGGCAGACCTATGGCTACACCTTC. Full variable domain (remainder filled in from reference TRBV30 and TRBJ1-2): SQTIHQWPATLVQPVGSPLSLECTVEGTSNPNLYWYRQAAGRGLQLLFYSVGIGQISSEVPQNLSASRPQDRQFILSSKKLLLSDSGFYLCAWSVRQTYGYTFGSGTRLTVV.

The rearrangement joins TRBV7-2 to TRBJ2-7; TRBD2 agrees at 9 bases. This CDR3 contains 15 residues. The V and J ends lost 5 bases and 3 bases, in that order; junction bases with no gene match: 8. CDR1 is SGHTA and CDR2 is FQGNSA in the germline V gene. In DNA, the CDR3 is TGTGCCAGCAGCCCGACTAGCGGAGGGTACTACGAGCAGTACTTC. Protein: CASSPTSGGYYEQYF.

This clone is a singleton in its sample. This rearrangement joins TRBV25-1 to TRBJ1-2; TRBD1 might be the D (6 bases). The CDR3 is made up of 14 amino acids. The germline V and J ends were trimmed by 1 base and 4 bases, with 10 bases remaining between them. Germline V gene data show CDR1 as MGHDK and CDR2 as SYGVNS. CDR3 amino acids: CASSESRQVYGYTF. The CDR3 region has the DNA TGTGCCAGCAGTGAATCAAGACAGGTCTATGGCTACACCTTC.